The following is a TCR beta chain sequence with its context. Its matching antigen is unknown. This entry belongs to a study of vaccination and CD4 T cells after COVID-19. At the level of the study: Cultures that served as controls received a CEFX pool, an HIV-1 Nef pool, or no peptide. The study's findings and limits: Reactive clonotype counts went from median around 20 after infection to around 38 after vaccination, nonsignificantly.

The CDR3 is 13 amino acids. Germline V gene data show CDR1 as MNHNS and CDR2 as SASEGT. Trimming pared 6 bases from V and 2 bases from J, leaving 11 bases between. The treatment denotes: roughly nine-day PBMC culture with coronavirus spike peptide pools or control peptides (ViraFEST assay). Fresh medium (containing IL-2) replaced half the medium on days 3 and 7. Sequencing of cultured CD4+ T cell DNA used the Oncomine TCR Beta short-read assay. A single record per CDR3 protein comes from TCRdb applying MiXCR to the PCR reads. The sample lists 11,000 to 15,000 distinct CDR3 sequences; approximately 45% were seen once.

This chain links TRBV6-1 with TRBJ2-7; weak D call: TRBD2 (6 bases). The receptor was derived from a human donor with COVID-19. Sequencing was carried out using cultured CD4+ T cells from blood. The CDR3 is CASREGGPYEQYF. The CDR3 DNA reads as TGTGCCAGCAGAGAGGGAGGACCCTACGAGCAGTACTTC.